Each of the 26 T cell receptor beta chains below was sequenced from the same sample in a study of CD8+CD57+ T cells in acquired aplastic anemia (dated by TCRdb to the late 2010s). TCRdb shows the sequencer as Illumina HiSeq 2000. Profiling of TCR beta VDJ combinations and CDR3 sequences used genomic DNA as the template. Using fastp trimming at Q25 and MiXCR clonotype assembly, TCRdb reanalyzed the public sequencing data and kept in-frame beta chains. Rows with a matching CDR3 protein are joined into one entry that keeps the most common DNA and genes. This sample gives hundreds of thousands of distinct CDR3 sequences in total; more than 25% of them show up just once. 0.82% of the sample is taken by the ten largest. Patients chosen for sequencing had shown expansion of CD8+CD57+ cells by flow cytometry. Material for sequencing was sorted CD4+, CD8+, or CD8+CD57+ T cells (not recorded which) from PBMCs. The origin of the receptors is a human donor with aplastic anemia.

CDR3 amino acids: CASSVRTGGNQPQHF. CDR3 coding DNA: TGTGCCAGCAGCGTCAGGACAGGGGGTAATCAGCCCCAGCATTTT. The rearrangement uses TRBV11-2 and TRBJ1-5; 10 nucleotides align to TRBD1. Germline V gene lookup returns CDR1 SGHAT and CDR2 FQNNGV. This CDR3 contains 15 residues. V was clipped by 5 bases and J by 4 bases; unmatched bases: 5.

This clonotype has more than one count but fewer than ten. This could be a read error, since a much larger clone is one nucleotide away. This sequence joins TRBV20-1 and TRBJ2-7; 10 bases line up with TRBD2. Germline V CDR1 and CDR2: DFQATT, SNEGSKA (reference sequence). This CDR3 has 15 amino acids. The CDR3 here is CSARGTSGDSYEQCF. For the CDR3, the DNA is TGCAGTGCTAGAGGAACTAGCGGGGACTCCTACGAGCAGTGCTTC.

This clonotype turned up a few times. A read error may explain this, as a much larger clone is one base away. The chain combines TRBV2 with TRBJ2-6; weak D call: TRBD1 (5 bases). This CDR3 region has 16 residues. In germline, CDR1 is SNHLY, CDR2 FYNNEI. The CDR3 DNA is TGTGCCAGCAGTGTACGGGCACACTCTGGGGCCAACGTCCCGACTTTC. Translating it yields CASSVRAHSGANVPTF.

This clonotype was detected a few times. The genes are TRBV19 and TRBJ1-2; 8 bases are shared with TRBD1. The CDR3 contains 13 residues. Germline V CDR1 and CDR2: LNHDA, SQIVND (reference sequence). The trim removed 3 bases at V and 8 bases at J, leaving 5 bases unmatched. The CDR3 sequence is CASSMPGQAGYTF. The CDR3 nucleotides read TGTGCCAGTAGTATGCCGGGACAGGCGGGCTACACCTTC.

This clonotype was seen repeatedly, ten times or more. The chain uses TRBV24-1 and TRBJ2-1; D is undetermined. V was shortened by 1 base and J by 10 bases, with 7 bases between the two germline ends. The CDR3 is made up of 12 amino acids. Germline V lookup: CDR1 KGHDR, CDR2 SFDVKD. Here the CDR3 DNA reads TGTGCCACCAGTGATTTAGAAGGCGAGCAGTTCTTC. Translating gives CATSDLEGEQFF.

The sample holds many counts of this clonotype. The junction does not match germline at one end; this may be a read error. The J gene is TRBJ1-1, the V gene TRBV7-7; tentatively, D is TRBD1 (6 bases). The CDR3 is 13 residues long. CDR1 is SSHAT and CDR2 is FNYEAQ in the germline V gene (reference sequence). CDR3 nucleotides: TGTGCTAGCAGGGGAGGAGCTCGGGATGAAGCTTTCTTT. This sequence encodes CASRGGARDEAFF.

The rearrangement joins TRBV28 to TRBJ1-2; D gene uncertain. Deletions cut 5 bases from V and 6 bases from J, with 16 bases between. The germline CDR1 and CDR2 sequences are MDHEN and SYDVKM. The CDR3 is 14 amino acids. CDR3 sequence: CASSPRRTPDGYTF. The CDR3 nucleotides are TGTGCCAGCAGTCCAAGACGGACTCCTGATGGCTACACCTTC.

The CDR3 nucleotides are TGTGCCAGCAGCTTAAGTCGGGCGGCGAACACTGAAGCTTTCTTT. This translates into CASSLSRAANTEAFF. The chain links TRBV7-3 to TRBJ1-1; D remains ambiguous. The CDR3 is 15 amino acids. Per the germline V gene, CDR1 is SGHTA and CDR2 is FQGTGA. Trimming took off 1 base at V and 1 base at J, with 10 bases between the two ends.

The chain has TRBV7-2 and TRBJ1-5, with a tentative D call TRBD1 (5 bases). The V gene lost 5 bases and the J gene lost 3 bases, with 11 bases spanning the gap. This CDR3 comprises 14 residues. Germline V CDR1 and CDR2: SGHTA, FQGNSA. The CDR3 sequence: CASSHLTANQPQHF. The CDR3 DNA is TGTGCCAGCAGCCACCTGACAGCCAATCAGCCCCAGCATTTT.

This clonotype has a handful of counts. This chain uses TRBV2 with TRBJ2-7; perhaps TRBD1 as D (5 bases). The CDR3 runs 14 residues. Per germline, CDR1 SNHLY and CDR2 FYNNEI. Deletions cut 2 bases from V and 1 base from J, with 9 bases between. The CDR3: CASSELAGSYEQYF. DNA for the CDR3: TGTGCCAGCAGTGAATTGGCAGGGTCCTACGAGCAGTACTTC.

This clonotype appeared a few times. The CDR3 DNA reads TGCGCCAGCAGCCAAGCCGAGACAGGGACCGGTGGGGAGCCCCAGCATTTT. It codes for CASSQAETGTGGEPQHF. V is TRBV4-1 and J is TRBJ1-5, with TRBD1 matching 7 bases. This CDR3 comprises 17 residues. Germline CDR1 MGHRA, CDR2 YSYEKL. V trimming: 1 base; J trimming: 8 bases; junction bases outside the gene matches: 14.

This clonotype was seen ten or more times. The genes are TRBV16 and TRBJ2-7; D is unresolved. The V end was cut by 3 bases, the J end by 2 bases, with 14 bases between. Looked up from germline, CDR1 is KGHSY and CDR2 is FQNENV. The CDR3 runs 15 residues. CDR3 loop: CASSHSRSPAYEQYF. The CDR3 nucleotides read TGTGCCAGCAGCCACTCGAGGAGCCCTGCCTACGAGCAGTACTTC.

CDR3 coding DNA: TGTGCCATCAGTGATACGGGGACAGGGGCTCCAGAGACCCAGTACTTC. Translated, it gives CAISDTGTGAPETQYF. The genes are TRBV10-3 and TRBJ2-5, with 10 bases lining up with TRBD1. This CDR3 has 16 amino acids. The V gene's germline CDR1 is ENHRY and CDR2 SYGVKD. V shed 3 bases and J 4 bases; nucleotides not matched to a gene: 8.

V is TRBV12-3 or TRBV12-4 and J is TRBJ1-1; no firm D call. This CDR3 is built from 13 residues. With 6 bases removed from V and 1 base from J, the gap between germline ends came to 9 bases. The CDR3 DNA reads as TGTGCCAGCAGAGCTCCTAGGAACACTGAAGCTTTCTTT. It encodes CASRAPRNTEAFF.

In its sample, this clonotype was seen a few times. V gene TRBV20-1 combines with J gene TRBJ2-4, with TRBD2 identical over 12 bases. The junction had 6 bases not matched to a gene; V was cut back by 6 bases and J by 9 bases. This CDR3 is 13 amino acids long. CDR1 is DFQATT, CDR2 SNEGSKA, per germline (reference sequence). CDR3 sequence reads: CSARTSGTVIQYF. The DNA for the CDR3 is TGCAGTGCCCGGACTAGCGGGACGGTCATTCAGTACTTC.

This clonotype came up a few times. The chain has TRBV18 and TRBJ1-2, with 7 bases fitting TRBD1. This CDR3 is 14 amino acids long. Per the germline V gene, CDR1 is KGHSH and CDR2 is LQKENI. With 3 bases clipped from V and 6 bases from J, the junction kept 7 bases outside the gene matches. CDR3 loop: CASSPFDREDGYTF. The CDR3 DNA reads as TGTGCCAGCTCACCCTTTGACAGGGAGGATGGCTACACCTTC.

The chain joins TRBV19 to TRBJ2-6; D is uncertain. CDR1 and CDR2 from the germline V gene are LNHDA and SQIVND (reference sequence). The CDR3 loop spans 12 amino acids. V was shortened by 8 bases and J by 4 bases, with 6 bases between the two germline ends. The CDR3 spells CASFAGANVLTF. CDR3 DNA: TGTGCCAGTTTCGCCGGGGCCAACGTCCTGACTTTC.

The chain links TRBV4-3 to TRBJ1-1; D is unclear. The CDR3 runs 15 residues. From germline, CDR1 is LGHNA and CDR2 YSLEER. V was cut by 4 bases and J by 11 bases, with 23 bases left in between. DNA of the CDR3: TGCGCCAGCAGCCGAGATTCGAGCTCCCCACGAGGGGCTTTCTTT. It encodes CASSRDSSSPRGAFF.

The V call is TRBV6-1, the J call TRBJ1-5, with unresolved D. From germline, CDR1 is MNHNS and CDR2 SASEGT. The CDR3 is 16 amino acids. The V and J ends lost 6 bases and 0 bases respectively, with 15 bases between them. This CDR3 reads CASSEHRVDSNQPQHF. CDR3 in DNA: TGTGCCAGCAGCGAACACCGGGTCGATAGCAATCAGCCCCAGCATTTT.

This clonotype occurred many times. The chain recombines TRBV10-2 with TRBJ2-1; no reliable D call. Germline V gene lookup returns CDR1 WSHSY and CDR2 SAAADI. The V and J ends lost 3 bases and 4 bases respectively, with 16 bases between them. This CDR3 has 16 amino acids. The CDR3 DNA is TGCGCCAGCAGTGAAGAAGCGATCTGGGTGTACAATGAGCAGTTCTTC. The encoded protein is CASSEEAIWVYNEQFF.

This clonotype was counted a few times. The V gene is TRBV2, the J gene TRBJ1-3; a possible D gene is TRBD1 (5 bases). V was shortened by 5 bases and J by 2 bases, with 16 bases between the two germline ends. Per germline, CDR1 SNHLY and CDR2 FYNNEI. The CDR3 runs to 16 residues. CDR3 bases: TGTGCCAGCAGTTTACAGGCAGGGTTGGCTGGAAACACCATATATTTT. Its protein is CASSLQAGLAGNTIYF. Drawing the rest from reference TRBV2 and TRBJ1-3, the complete variable domain is EPEVTQTPSHQVTQMGQEVILRCVPISNHLYFYWYRQILGQKVEFLVSFYNNEISEKSEIFDDQFSVERPDGSNFTLKIRSTKLEDSAMYFCASSLQAGLAGNTIYFGEGSWLTVV.

CDR3 sequence reads: CSARGSLPFFEQYF. CDR3 nucleotide sequence: TGCAGTGCTAGAGGGTCTTTACCCTTTTTCGAGCAGTACTTC. The gene calls are TRBV20-1 and TRBJ2-7; the D is unclear. V was pared by 1 base and J by 6 bases, with 16 bases between. The germline gives CDR1 DFQATT, CDR2 SNEGSKA (reference sequence). The CDR3 has 14 residues.

This clonotype was seen a single time. This chain connects TRBV25-1 to TRBJ1-6; 9 bases are a match to TRBD1. The V gene's germline CDR1 is MGHDK and CDR2 SYGVNS. CDR3 length equals 14 residues. The V gene end was trimmed by 8 bases and the J gene end by 7 bases; junction bases not matched to a gene: 6. CDR3 loop: CASSGTGRNSPLHF. The DNA for the CDR3 is TGTGCCAGCTCTGGGACAGGGCGGAATTCACCCCTCCACTTT.

This chain joins TRBV2 and TRBJ1-1, with D unclear. CDR1 and CDR2 from the germline V gene are SNHLY and FYNNEI. The CDR3 is 12 residues long. Trimming pared 6 bases from V and 1 base from J, leaving 6 bases between. CDR3 nucleotide sequence: TGTGCCAGCAGCCAACCGAACACTGAAGCTTTCTTT. It encodes CASSQPNTEAFF. Together with reference TRBV2 and TRBJ1-1, the CDR3 gives the full variable domain: EPEVTQTPSHQVTQMGQEVILRCVPISNHLYFYWYRQILGQKVEFLVSFYNNEISEKSEIFDDQFSVERPDGSNFTLKIRSTKLEDSAMYFCASSQPNTEAFFGQGTRLTVV.

This clonotype was counted ten times or more. J is TRBJ1-6 and V is TRBV12-3 or TRBV12-4, with D unresolved. Between the trimmed V and J ends, which lost 3 bases and 10 bases, there was a span of 13 bases. The CDR3 has 14 amino acids. The CDR3 region has the DNA TGTGCCAGCAGTTTTGAACCTAAGGCCTCACCCCTCCACTTT. Translating gives CASSFEPKASPLHF.

This chain joins TRBV7-4 and TRBJ2-7; tentatively, D is TRBD1 (6 bases). CDR3 size: 14 residues. Trimming cost V 3 bases and J 2 bases, with 11 bases left between them. The germline CDR1 and CDR2 sequences are SGHVT and SQSDAQ. The CDR3 DNA sequence: TGTGCCAGCAGCTTGGGGGCCCCAACCTACGAGCAGTACTTC. This codes for CASSLGAPTYEQYF.